These 22 T cell receptor beta chains were all obtained from the same sample, sequenced in a study of blood T cell repertoires in COVID-19. Libraries were prepared by immunoSEQ multiplex PCR; TCRdb keeps only in-frame clonotypes and omits some of them. The sample contains over 400,000 clones, approximately 86% of which appear only once. The source material was PBMCs or T cells enriched from blood (not recorded which). All receptors derive from a woman aged 55-69 years who had recovered from COVID-19.

V gene TRBV9 combines with J gene TRBJ1-4, with TRBD1 matching 10 bases. Per germline, CDR1 SGDLS and CDR2 YYNGEE. V dropped 3 bases and J dropped 6; count of bases not matched to a gene: 5. The CDR3 loop spans 15 amino acids. As DNA, the CDR3 is TGTGCCAGCAGCGAGGGGACAGGGGAGGATGAAAAACTGTTTTTT. Residues: CASSEGTGEDEKLFF. The variable domain in full, with the rest retrieved from reference TRBV9 and TRBJ1-4, is DSGVTQTPKHLITATGQRVTLRCSPRSGDLSVYWYQQSLDQGLQFLIQYYNGEERAKGNILERFSAQQFPDLHSELNLSSLELGDSALYFCASSEGTGEDEKLFFGSGTQLSVL.

This clone has a single count. This rearrangement joins TRBV7-8 to TRBJ2-1; 7 bases map to TRBD1. This CDR3 contains 14 residues. J was trimmed by 3 bases and V by 4 bases; bases with no gene match: 3. Germline CDR1 SGHVS, CDR2 FQNEAQ. In DNA form, the CDR3 reads TGTGCCAGCAGCTACCGGGACAGCTACAATGAGCAGTTCTTC. Translation: CASSYRDSYNEQFF.

This clone was seen more than once but under ten times. The V gene is TRBV12-3 or TRBV12-4, the J gene TRBJ1-3; D is perhaps TRBD1 (5 bases). The CDR3 covers 13 residues. V shed 6 bases and J shed 2 bases, with 8 bases lying between them. The CDR3 DNA follows: TGTGCCAGCAGCTGGGGCACTGGAAACACCATATATTTT. This sequence encodes CASSWGTGNTIYF.

The genes are TRBV4-1 and TRBJ1-1; TRBD1 agrees at 9 bases. The germline V gene encodes CDR1 MGHRA and CDR2 YSYEKL. This CDR3 spans 15 amino acids. V lost 0 bases, J lost 9 bases, and 8 bases stayed unmatched. The DNA for the CDR3 is TGCGCCAGCAGCCAAGAAGCGGGACAGGGACCCCAAGCTTTCTTT. It encodes CASSQEAGQGPQAFF.

V and J are TRBV7-8 and TRBJ1-1, with TRBD1 identical over 7 bases. V lost 4 bases, J lost 4 bases, and 12 bases stayed unmatched. CDR1 is SGHVS and CDR2 is FQNEAQ in the germline V gene. This CDR3 region has 16 residues. For the CDR3, the DNA is TGTGCCAGCAGCTCCTCAGGACAGGCCGGGGGCACTGAAGCTTTCTTT. Protein: CASSSSGQAGGTEAFF.

The chain is built from TRBV4-1 and TRBJ2-2, with 7 positions matching TRBD1. J was trimmed by 3 bases and V by 3 bases; bases with no gene match: 4. Germline V lookup: CDR1 MGHRA, CDR2 YSYEKL. This CDR3 comprises 15 residues. The CDR3 DNA is TGCGCCAGCAGCCATTTCGACAGGGACACCGGGGAGCTGTTTTTT. Its protein is CASSHFDRDTGELFF.

This chain uses TRBV2 with TRBJ1-5; D call uncertain. V was clipped by 0 bases and J by 6 bases, with 12 bases between them. The germline V gene encodes CDR1 SNHLY and CDR2 FYNNEI. This CDR3 has 15 residues. CDR3 protein: CASSEALRGIQPQHF. CDR3 nucleotide sequence: TGTGCCAGCAGTGAAGCGCTGCGAGGGATTCAGCCCCAGCATTTT.

This clone appeared a few times. The chain employs TRBV5-1 and TRBJ1-2, with a tentative D call TRBD1 (6 bases). CDR1 and CDR2 from the germline V gene are SGHRS and YFSETQ. The CDR3 is 16 amino acids. V lost 3 bases and J 1 base, leaving 16 bases between the germline ends. Written as DNA, the CDR3 is TGCGCCAGCAGCTCAGGACAGAGTTCGTTTAACTATGGCTACACCTTC. It is translated as CASSSGQSSFNYGYTF.

The CDR3 sequence: CASSRIGDSLNEKLFF. The CDR3 DNA reads as TGCGCCAGCAGCCGAATTGGGGACAGCCTTAATGAAAAACTGTTTTTT. The chain links TRBV5-1 to TRBJ1-4; 7 positions match TRBD1. The CDR3 has 16 residues. CDR1 is SGHRS, CDR2 YFSETQ, per germline. After removal of 4 bases from V and 4 bases from J, the junction contained 10 bases not matched to a gene.

V usage is TRBV27 and J usage is TRBJ1-3; 8 positions agree with TRBD1. CDR3 size: 16 residues. The V gene's germline CDR1 is MNHEY and CDR2 SMNVEV (reference sequence). Trimming took 8 bases from V and 2 from J; bases not matched to a gene: 11. In nucleotides, the CDR3 is TGTGCCAGCGGACCAACAGGGGGTATCCCTGGAAACACCATATATTTT. Protein product: CASGPTGGIPGNTIYF.

This chain uses TRBV7-8 with TRBJ1-5; D remains ambiguous. The CDR3 is 15 residues long. Germline V lookup: CDR1 SGHVS, CDR2 FQNEAQ. V dropped 0 bases and J dropped 0 bases, with 6 bases sitting between them. The CDR3 DNA reads TGTGCCAGCAGCTTAGCCGGTAATAGCAATCAGCCCCAGCATTTT. Translation gives CASSLAGNSNQPQHF. The whole variable domain, remainder taken from reference TRBV7-8 and TRBJ1-5, is GAGVSQSPRYKVAKRGQDVALRCDPISGHVSLFWYQQALGQGPEFLTYFQNEAQLDKSGLPSDRFFAERPEGSVSTLKIQRTQQEDSAVYLCASSLAGNSNQPQHFGDGTRLSIL.

This clone was counted once. The chain uses TRBV6-1 and TRBJ1-6, with a possible D match to TRBD1 (5 bases). V lost 3 bases, J lost 9 bases, and 12 bases lay in between. CDR3 length: 14 amino acids. Germline V gene lookup returns CDR1 MNHNS and CDR2 SASEGT. The CDR3 nucleotides are TGTGCCAGCAGTGAGGTCGTAAGGGGTTCACCCCTCCACTTT. It is translated as CASSEVVRGSPLHF.

The CDR3 DNA is TGTGCCAGCAGTTACTCACAGGGGGCTAGCAATCAGCCCCAGCATTTT. Amino acid sequence: CASSYSQGASNQPQHF. This chain joins TRBV6-5 and TRBJ1-5; 9 positions agree with TRBD1. CDR1 is MNHEY and CDR2 is SVGAGI in the germline V gene. This CDR3 is 16 amino acids long. J gave up 0 bases and V 0 bases, and 0 bases lay outside the gene matches.

This clone was found a few times. The rearrangement joins TRBV7-9 to TRBJ2-7; D is possibly TRBD1 (5 bases). This CDR3 comprises 16 residues. Germline V lookup: CDR1 SEHNR, CDR2 FQNEAQ (reference sequence). V lost 5 bases, J lost 3 bases, and 20 bases lay in between. The CDR3: CASSLSFWGQGYEQYF. CDR3 in DNA: TGTGCCAGCAGCCTATCCTTTTGGGGCCAGGGCTACGAGCAGTACTTC.

V and J are TRBV6-4 and TRBJ2-3, with 11 bases lining up with TRBD2. Trimming at V came to 6 bases and at J to 2 bases, leaving 4 bases not matched to a gene. Looked up from germline, CDR1 is MRHNA and CDR2 is SNTAGT. CDR3 size: 15 residues. The CDR3 protein is CASSELAGDTDTQYF. Written as DNA, the CDR3 is TGTGCCAGCAGCGAACTAGCGGGGGACACAGATACGCAGTATTTT.

The chain recombines TRBV6-5 with TRBJ2-5; D possibly corresponds to TRBD1 (5 bases). Germline lookup yields CDR1 MNHEY and CDR2 SVGAGI. The V gene lost 5 bases and the J gene lost 6 bases, with 19 bases spanning the gap. The CDR3 runs 15 residues. CDR3 in DNA: TGTGCCAGCAGTCCCCAAGGGGCGCCCCCTCAGACCCAGTACTTC. Translating gives CASSPQGAPPQTQYF.

V gene TRBV15 combines with J gene TRBJ2-7; 10 bases line up with TRBD1. The germline V gene encodes CDR1 LNHNV and CDR2 YYDKDF (reference sequence). Trimming took 2 bases from V and 5 from J; bases not matched to a gene: 9. This CDR3 region has 16 residues. CDR3 region: CATSRPLGQGYNEQYV. CDR3 coding DNA: TGTGCCACCAGCAGACCCCTGGGACAGGGGTATAACGAGCAGTACGTC.

The rearrangement uses TRBV4-1 and TRBJ2-7; the D gene is possibly TRBD1 (5 bases). In germline, CDR1 is MGHRA, CDR2 YSYEKL. The CDR3 covers 14 residues. V was cut by 1 base and J by 3 bases, with 10 bases left in between. The CDR3 region is CASSQVFDSYEQYV. As DNA, the CDR3 is TGCGCCAGCAGCCAAGTCTTTGACAGCTACGAGCAGTACGTC.

This rearrangement joins TRBV24-1 to TRBJ1-2; weak D call: TRBD1 (6 bases). This CDR3 has 17 residues. Trimming left V 3 bases short and J 0 bases short, with 16 bases between. Germline V lookup: CDR1 KGHDR, CDR2 SFDVKD. The CDR3 region is CATSDSRGPPSNYGYTF. CDR3 nucleotide sequence: TGTGCCACCAGTGATAGCAGGGGACCACCCTCTAACTATGGCTACACCTTC.

V is TRBV5-6 and J is TRBJ1-6; TRBD1 aligns across 9 bases. Germline CDR1 reads SGHDT; CDR2 reads YYEEEE. This CDR3 has 15 amino acids. J lost 7 bases, V lost 2 bases, and 4 bases had no gene match. CDR3 loop: CASSLQGALNSPLHF. CDR3 nucleotides: TGTGCCAGCAGCTTACAGGGGGCACTAAATTCACCCCTCCACTTT.

CDR3 residues: CASRTGVGNEQFF. The CDR3 DNA follows: TGTGCCAGCCGGACAGGGGTAGGCAATGAGCAGTTCTTC. The chain links TRBV11-3 to TRBJ2-1; 9 bases are shared with TRBD1. V shed 8 bases, J shed 6 bases, and the junction held 5 bases outside the gene matches. The CDR3 is 13 residues long. Germline CDR1 is SGHNT and CDR2 is YENEEA.

The chain carries TRBV4-1 and TRBJ2-1, with 7 positions matching TRBD2. There are 17 residues in the CDR3. With 0 bases clipped from V and 0 bases from J, the junction kept 5 bases outside the gene matches. The germline V gene encodes CDR1 MGHRA and CDR2 YSYEKL. CDR3 protein: CASSQDLGGSSYNEQFF. In nucleotides, the CDR3 is TGCGCCAGCAGCCAAGATCTCGGGGGGAGCTCCTACAATGAGCAGTTCTTC.